Listed below are T cell receptor beta chains from one sample, sequenced in a study of blood T cell repertoires in COVID-19. Clones were sequenced by immunoSEQ multiplex PCR, and TCRdb holds only the in-frame ones, with some missing. Among under 200,000 clones, around 90% were seen once, and the ten largest hold approximately 0.6%. Sequencing was performed on peripheral blood. The receptors were gathered from a man between 60 and 75 years old with COVID-19, enrolled during active disease. Both conserved end residues are part of each CDR3. A D gene is named only where the DNA matches it firmly. Where a row states a size, it is once, few, many or the class of an expanded clone; other rows omit it.

v_gene: TRBV7-2; j_gene: TRBJ1-2; abundance: -; d_gene: -; CDR3nt: TGTGCCAGCAGCTCCCGCCCAAAGACAGTAAACTATGGCTACACCTTC; CDR3aa: CASSSRPKTVNYGYTF
v_gene: TRBV6-5; j_gene: TRBJ2-7; abundance: -; d_gene: TRBD1; CDR3nt: TGTGCCAGCAGCGCAATACAGGGGGCGGACTACGAGCAGTACTTC; CDR3aa: CASSAIQGADYEQYF
v_gene: TRBV7-3; j_gene: TRBJ2-5; abundance: -; d_gene: TRBD1; CDR3nt: TGTGCCAGCAGCCCCTCCAGGGGGAACCAAGAGACCCAGTACTTC; CDR3aa: CASSPSRGNQETQYF
v_gene: TRBV11-3; j_gene: TRBJ2-1; abundance: -; d_gene: TRBD2; CDR3nt: TGTGCCAGCAGCTTTTCCCGACTAGCGGGGGGGCAAAATGAGCAGTTCTTC; CDR3aa: CASSFSRLAGGQNEQFF
v_gene: TRBV18; j_gene: TRBJ1-5; abundance: -; d_gene: TRBD1; CDR3nt: TGTGCCAGCTCACCGGCCGGGACAGGACATCAGCCCCAGCATTTT; CDR3aa: CASSPAGTGHQPQHF
v_gene: TRBV10-3; j_gene: TRBJ2-3; abundance: few; d_gene: -; CDR3nt: TGTGCCATCGGCCCACTAGAGAAAGATACGCAGTATTTT; CDR3aa: CAIGPLEKDTQYF
v_gene: TRBV7-2; j_gene: TRBJ1-1; abundance: -; d_gene: -; CDR3nt: TGTGCCAGCAGCTTGGACAGAGTCGAAGCTTTCTTT; CDR3aa: CASSLDRVEAFF
v_gene: TRBV19; j_gene: TRBJ1-2; abundance: -; d_gene: -; CDR3nt: TGTGCCAGTGCGACAGAGAGAATCTATGGCTACACCTTC; CDR3aa: CASATERIYGYTF
v_gene: TRBV19; j_gene: TRBJ2-1; abundance: -; d_gene: TRBD2; CDR3nt: TGTGCCAGTCAAGATAGGGGGCATCGGAGCGGGAGGTCCCACAATGAGCAGTTCTTC; CDR3aa: CASQDRGHRSGRSHNEQFF
v_gene: TRBV7-8; j_gene: TRBJ2-3; abundance: few; d_gene: TRBD2; CDR3nt: TGTGCCAGCAGCTTAGGACTAGCGTTAAGCACAGATACGCAGTATTTT; CDR3aa: CASSLGLALSTDTQYF
v_gene: TRBV6-2/TRBV6-3; j_gene: TRBJ1-5; abundance: -; d_gene: -; CDR3nt: TGTGCCAGCAGTTACTCGGCAGGAAATCAGCCCCAGCATTTT; CDR3aa: CASSYSAGNQPQHF
v_gene: TRBV20-1; j_gene: TRBJ1-1; abundance: -; d_gene: -; CDR3nt: TGCAGTGCTAGCCCAGGCCCTGAAGCTTTCTTT; CDR3aa: CSASPGPEAFF
v_gene: TRBV15; j_gene: TRBJ2-1; abundance: -; d_gene: -; CDR3nt: TGTGCCACCAGCAGCGGACTATCTAACGTCCGTGAGCAGTTCTTC; CDR3aa: CATSSGLSNVREQFF
v_gene: TRBV28; j_gene: TRBJ2-2; abundance: -; d_gene: TRBD2; CDR3nt: TGTGCCAGCTGGGACTACCTTAGCACCGGGGAGCTGTTTTTT; CDR3aa: CASWDYLSTGELFF
v_gene: TRBV30; j_gene: TRBJ2-7; abundance: -; d_gene: TRBD2; CDR3nt: TGTGCCTGGAGTGTAAGGATCAGCGGGAGCTCCTACGAGCAGTACTTC; CDR3aa: CAWSVRISGSSYEQYF
v_gene: TRBV19; j_gene: TRBJ2-1; abundance: -; d_gene: TRBD2; CDR3nt: TGTGCCAGTAGTACGAGACTAGCGGGAGTAATAAATGAGCAGTTCTTC; CDR3aa: CASSTRLAGVINEQFF
v_gene: TRBV19; j_gene: TRBJ2-1; abundance: -; d_gene: TRBD2; CDR3nt: TGTGCCAGTTCAAGGACTAGCGGGGTACAGTTCTTC; CDR3aa: CASSRTSGVQFF
v_gene: TRBV7-9; j_gene: TRBJ2-3; abundance: few; d_gene: TRBD2; CDR3nt: TGTGCCAGCAGCCCTGAAAGACTAGCGGGGGGTGCAGATACGCAGTATTTT; CDR3aa: CASSPERLAGGADTQYF
v_gene: TRBV19; j_gene: TRBJ1-5; abundance: once; d_gene: TRBD1; CDR3nt: TGTGCCAGTAGTCTACAGGGGAAAAATCAGCCCCAGCATTTT; CDR3aa: CASSLQGKNQPQHF
v_gene: TRBV24-1; j_gene: TRBJ2-1; abundance: -; d_gene: TRBD1; CDR3nt: TGTGCCACAAGGGGGCCTACGTACAATGAGCAGTTCTTC; CDR3aa: CATRGPTYNEQFF
v_gene: TRBV27; j_gene: TRBJ2-5; abundance: -; d_gene: TRBD1; CDR3nt: TGTGCCAGCAGTCCACGGACAGGGGGCGTAGAGACCCAGTACTTC; CDR3aa: CASSPRTGGVETQYF
v_gene: TRBV14; j_gene: TRBJ2-1; abundance: -; d_gene: -; CDR3nt: TGTGCCAGCAGCCCCAACCCACGCGGGGAGCAGTTCTTC; CDR3aa: CASSPNPRGEQFF
v_gene: TRBV30; j_gene: TRBJ2-3; abundance: -; d_gene: TRBD2; CDR3nt: TGTGCCTGGACCGGGGGGGGAGTTCGCGCAGATACGCAGTATTTT; CDR3aa: CAWTGGGVRADTQYF
v_gene: TRBV28; j_gene: TRBJ1-1; abundance: -; d_gene: TRBD1; CDR3nt: TGTGCCAGCAGCGCATCAACAGGGGTGAACACTGAAGCTTTCTTT; CDR3aa: CASSASTGVNTEAFF
v_gene: TRBV14; j_gene: TRBJ1-4; abundance: -; d_gene: -; CDR3nt: TGTGCCAGCAGCCAAGATCGGACGAGGAGGGCCGGTGAAAAACTGTTTTTT; CDR3aa: CASSQDRTRRAGEKLFF
v_gene: TRBV2; j_gene: TRBJ1-2; abundance: -; d_gene: -; CDR3nt: TGTGCCAGCAGTCAGGGAAACTATGGCTACACCTTC; CDR3aa: CASSQGNYGYTF
v_gene: TRBV29-1; j_gene: TRBJ2-5; abundance: -; d_gene: -; CDR3nt: TGCAGCGTTGAAGGACACCGAGAGACCCAGTACTTC; CDR3aa: CSVEGHRETQYF
v_gene: TRBV6-6; j_gene: TRBJ2-5; abundance: -; d_gene: -; CDR3nt: TGTGCCAGCGGCCTCCCCTCGGGGACCCAGTACTTC; CDR3aa: CASGLPSGTQYF
v_gene: TRBV3-1/TRBV3-2; j_gene: TRBJ2-5; abundance: -; d_gene: TRBD2; CDR3nt: TGTGCCAGCAGCCAAGAGGCGGGGGTCCATGAGACCCAGTACTTC; CDR3aa: CASSQEAGVHETQYF
v_gene: TRBV11-2; j_gene: TRBJ2-5; abundance: -; d_gene: TRBD2; CDR3nt: TGTGCCAGCAGCTACCGGACTAGCGGGAGGACGGTAGAGACCCAGTACTTC; CDR3aa: CASSYRTSGRTVETQYF
v_gene: TRBV2; j_gene: TRBJ1-2; abundance: -; d_gene: TRBD1; CDR3nt: TGTGCCAGCAGGGAATGGACAGGGTGGGGCTACACCTTC; CDR3aa: CASREWTGWGYTF
v_gene: TRBV9; j_gene: TRBJ2-3; abundance: -; d_gene: -; CDR3nt: TGTGCCAGCAGCGTAGATTCTAGCACAGATACGCAGTATTTT; CDR3aa: CASSVDSSTDTQYF
v_gene: TRBV4-3; j_gene: TRBJ2-1; abundance: -; d_gene: TRBD2; CDR3nt: TGCGCCAGCAGCCAAGATCCAAGGGCGGGGGTCTACAATGAGCAGTTCTTC; CDR3aa: CASSQDPRAGVYNEQFF
v_gene: TRBV18; j_gene: TRBJ1-1; abundance: -; d_gene: TRBD1; CDR3nt: TGTGCCAGCTCACCCCTGAGGGGGCAAATGAACACTGAAGCTTTCTTT; CDR3aa: CASSPLRGQMNTEAFF
v_gene: TRBV14; j_gene: TRBJ1-1; abundance: -; d_gene: -; CDR3nt: TGTGCCAGCAGCAAGATCCACAGTGAAGCTTTCTTT; CDR3aa: CASSKIHSEAFF
v_gene: TRBV6-6; j_gene: TRBJ1-5; abundance: medium-sized; d_gene: -; CDR3nt: TGTGCCAGCAGTGTACAGGGTGGAAGCAATCAGCCCCAGCATTTT; CDR3aa: CASSVQGGSNQPQHF
v_gene: TRBV7-2; j_gene: TRBJ2-7; abundance: few; d_gene: TRBD2; CDR3nt: TGTGCCAGCAGCTTAGATGTAGCGGGAGATGCCGAGCAGTACTTC; CDR3aa: CASSLDVAGDAEQYF
v_gene: TRBV28; j_gene: TRBJ2-3; abundance: -; d_gene: TRBD1; CDR3nt: TGTGCCAGCAGTTTAGTTAAGACAGGGGGTGAGACAGATACGCAGTATTTT; CDR3aa: CASSLVKTGGETDTQYF